What follows describes a single T cell receptor (beta chain). J gave up 3 bases and V 2 bases, and 10 bases lay outside the gene matches. From germline, CDR1 is MNHNS and CDR2 SASEGT. This CDR3 comprises 17 residues. The treatment denotes: randomized to nivolumab then ipilimumab (arm A) or the reverse (arm B). Patients had received no earlier DNA-damaging chemotherapy. Live CD3+CD8+ CD19− CD56− cells were sorted from PBMCs. This record comes from a study of sequential checkpoint blockade in melanoma. Study-wide context: Patients were randomized 1:1 to nivolumab-then-ipilimumab or ipilimumab-then-nivolumab first-line.

Profiled with immunoSEQ multiplex PCR; TCRdb holds only in-frame clones, not every one. The profile shows roughly 8,800 clones, about 71% of them singletons. This receptor was obtained from a human donor with melanoma. V is TRBV6-1 and J is TRBJ2-7, with 10 bases matching TRBD1. The specimen comprised CD8+ T cells sorted from blood (inferred from file names), sampled from a patient given nivolumab and ipilimumab in sequence. As DNA, the CDR3 is TGTGCCAGCAGTGAACTGTGGGGGACAGGGGACCGCTACGAGCAGTACTTC. Encoded protein: CASSELWGTGDRYEQYF.